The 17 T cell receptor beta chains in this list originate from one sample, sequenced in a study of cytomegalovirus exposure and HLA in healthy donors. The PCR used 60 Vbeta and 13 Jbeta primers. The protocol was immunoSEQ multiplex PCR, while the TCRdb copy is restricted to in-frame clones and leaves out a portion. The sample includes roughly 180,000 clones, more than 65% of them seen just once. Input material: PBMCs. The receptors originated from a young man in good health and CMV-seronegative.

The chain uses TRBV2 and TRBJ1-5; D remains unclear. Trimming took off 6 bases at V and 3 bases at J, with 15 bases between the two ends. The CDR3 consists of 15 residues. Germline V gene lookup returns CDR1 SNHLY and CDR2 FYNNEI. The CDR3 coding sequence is TGTGCCAGCAGGCCTCGGACTGGTATCAATCAGCCCCAGCATTTT. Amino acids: CASRPRTGINQPQHF. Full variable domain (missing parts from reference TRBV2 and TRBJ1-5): EPEVTQTPSHQVTQMGQEVILRCVPISNHLYFYWYRQILGQKVEFLVSFYNNEISEKSEIFDDQFSVERPDGSNFTLKIRSTKLEDSAMYFCASRPRTGINQPQHFGDGTRLSIL.

The CDR3 here is CASSQKTGAEAFF. As DNA, the CDR3 is TGCGCCAGCAGCCAAAAAACAGGGGCTGAAGCTTTCTTT. The V gene is TRBV4-3, the J gene TRBJ1-1; TRBD1 agrees at 7 bases. Unmatched junction bases numbered 3, after V lost 2 bases and J lost 6 bases. Germline assignment: CDR1 LGHNA and CDR2 YSLEER. This CDR3 comprises 13 residues.

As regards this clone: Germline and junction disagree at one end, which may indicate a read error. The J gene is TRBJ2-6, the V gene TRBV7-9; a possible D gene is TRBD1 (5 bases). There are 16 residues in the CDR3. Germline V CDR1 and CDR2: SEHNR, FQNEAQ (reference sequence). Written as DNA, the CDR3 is TGTGCCAGCAGCCTGACTCCTTCGGTTGGGGCCAACGTCCCGACTTTC. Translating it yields CASSLTPSVGANVPTF.

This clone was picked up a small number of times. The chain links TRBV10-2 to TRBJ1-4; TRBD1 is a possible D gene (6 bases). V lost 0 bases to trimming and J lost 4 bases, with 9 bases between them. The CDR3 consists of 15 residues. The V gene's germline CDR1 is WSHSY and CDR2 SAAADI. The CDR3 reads CASSESGAYNEKLFF. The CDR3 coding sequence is TGCGCCAGCAGTGAGTCGGGGGCCTATAATGAAAAACTGTTTTTT.

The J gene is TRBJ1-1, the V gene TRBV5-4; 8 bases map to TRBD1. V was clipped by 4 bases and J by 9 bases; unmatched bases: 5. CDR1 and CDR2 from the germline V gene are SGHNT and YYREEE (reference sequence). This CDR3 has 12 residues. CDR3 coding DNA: TGTGCCAGCAGCCGTGACAGGGGCAAAGCTTTCTTT. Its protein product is CASSRDRGKAFF. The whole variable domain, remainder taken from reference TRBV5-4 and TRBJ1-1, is ETGVTQSPTHLIKTRGQQVTLRCSSQSGHNTVSWYQQALGQGPQFIFQYYREEENGRGNFPPRFSGLQFPNYSSELNVNALELDDSALYLCASSRDRGKAFFGQGTRLTVV.

CDR3 region: CASSENSQGSRVEQYF. CDR3 bases: TGTGCCAGCAGCGAAAACTCTCAGGGCTCTCGGGTCGAGCAGTACTTC. The rearrangement joins TRBV7-3 to TRBJ2-7, with D tentatively TRBD1 (5 bases). Germline assignment: CDR1 SGHTA and CDR2 FQGTGA. The CDR3 length is 16 residues. V dropped 5 bases and J dropped 6 bases, with 23 bases sitting between them.

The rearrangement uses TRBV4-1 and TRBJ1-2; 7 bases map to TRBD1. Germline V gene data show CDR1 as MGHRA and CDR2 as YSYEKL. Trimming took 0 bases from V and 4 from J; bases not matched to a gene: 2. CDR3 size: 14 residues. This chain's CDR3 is CASSQEGQIYGYTF. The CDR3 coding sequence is TGCGCCAGCAGCCAAGAGGGACAGATCTATGGCTACACCTTC.

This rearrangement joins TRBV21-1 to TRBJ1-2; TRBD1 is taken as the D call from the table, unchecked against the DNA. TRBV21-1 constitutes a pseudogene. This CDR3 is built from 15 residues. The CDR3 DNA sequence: TGTGCCAGCAATGAATGCCGGGACACTGACTATGGCTACACCTTC. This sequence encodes CASNECRDTDYGYTF.

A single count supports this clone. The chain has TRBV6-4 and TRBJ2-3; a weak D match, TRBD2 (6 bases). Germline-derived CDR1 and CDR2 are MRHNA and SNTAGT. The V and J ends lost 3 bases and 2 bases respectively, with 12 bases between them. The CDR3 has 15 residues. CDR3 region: CASSELASYTDTQYF. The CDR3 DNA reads TGTGCCAGCAGTGAACTAGCATCATACACAGATACGCAGTATTTT.

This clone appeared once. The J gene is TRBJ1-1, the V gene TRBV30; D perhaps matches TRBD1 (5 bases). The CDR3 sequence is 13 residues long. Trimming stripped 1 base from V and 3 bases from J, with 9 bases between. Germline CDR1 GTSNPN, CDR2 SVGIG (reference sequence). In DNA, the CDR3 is TGTGCCTGGAGTGAGGGAGGGGACACTGAAGCTTTCTTT. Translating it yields CAWSEGGDTEAFF.

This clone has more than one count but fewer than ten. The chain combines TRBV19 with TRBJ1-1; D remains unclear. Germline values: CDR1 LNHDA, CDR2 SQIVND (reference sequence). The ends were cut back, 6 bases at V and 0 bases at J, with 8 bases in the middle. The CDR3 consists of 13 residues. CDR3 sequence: CASRQIMNTEAFF. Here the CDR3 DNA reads TGTGCCAGTAGACAGATAATGAACACTGAAGCTTTCTTT.

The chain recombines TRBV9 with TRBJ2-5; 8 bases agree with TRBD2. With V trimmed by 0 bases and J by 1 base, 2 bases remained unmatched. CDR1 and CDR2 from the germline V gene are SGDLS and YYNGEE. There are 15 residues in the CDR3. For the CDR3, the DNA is TGTGCCAGCAGCGTAGCGGCGGGGGGCCAAGAGACCCAGTACTTC. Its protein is CASSVAAGGQETQYF. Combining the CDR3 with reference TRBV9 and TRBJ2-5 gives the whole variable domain DSGVTQTPKHLITATGQRVTLRCSPRSGDLSVYWYQQSLDQGLQFLIQYYNGEERAKGNILERFSAQQFPDLHSELNLSSLELGDSALYFCASSVAAGGQETQYFGPGTRLLVL.

The CDR3 reads CASSLARRDTQYF. The CDR3 coding sequence is TGTGCCAGCAGCTTGGCCCGGAGAGATACGCAGTATTTT. The genes are TRBV5-6 and TRBJ2-3; D is uncertain. Germline loops: CDR1 SGHDT, CDR2 YYEEEE. Trimming took 0 bases from V and 5 from J, leaving 7 bases between them. The CDR3 contains 13 residues.

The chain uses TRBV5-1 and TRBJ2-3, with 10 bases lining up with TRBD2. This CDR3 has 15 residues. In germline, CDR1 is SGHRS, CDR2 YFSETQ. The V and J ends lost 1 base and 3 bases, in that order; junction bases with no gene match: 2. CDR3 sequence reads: CASSLSGLATDTQYF. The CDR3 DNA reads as TGCGCCAGCAGCTTGTCGGGACTAGCGACAGATACGCAGTATTTT.

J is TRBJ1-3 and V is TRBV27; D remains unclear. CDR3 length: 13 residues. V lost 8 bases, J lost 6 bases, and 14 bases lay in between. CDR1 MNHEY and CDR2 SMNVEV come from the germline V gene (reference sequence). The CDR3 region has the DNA TGTGCCAGCGGACTTGCCTCTCAAAACACCATATATTTT. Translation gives CASGLASQNTIYF.

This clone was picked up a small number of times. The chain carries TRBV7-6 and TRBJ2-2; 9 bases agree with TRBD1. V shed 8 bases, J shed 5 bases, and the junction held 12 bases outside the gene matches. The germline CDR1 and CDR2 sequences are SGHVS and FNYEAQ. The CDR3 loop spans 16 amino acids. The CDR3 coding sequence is TGTGCCAGCTCCTCAAGGGGACAGGGCCGGACCGGGGAGCTGTTTTTT. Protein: CASSSRGQGRTGELFF.

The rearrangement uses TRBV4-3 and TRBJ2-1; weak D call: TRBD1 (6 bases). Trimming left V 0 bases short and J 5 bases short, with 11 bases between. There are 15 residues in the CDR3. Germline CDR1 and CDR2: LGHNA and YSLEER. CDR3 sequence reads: CASSQDRGQNNEQFF. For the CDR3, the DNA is TGCGCCAGCAGCCAAGATCGAGGACAGAACAATGAGCAGTTCTTC.